The source of this T cell receptor beta chain is a study of T-cell memory formation after mild COVID-19. Study background: TCR clusters largely stayed donor specific.

V dropped 3 bases and J dropped 0; count of bases not matched to a gene: 7. CDR3 length: 16 amino acids. Germline CDR1 SQVTM, CDR2 ANQGSEA. Study-level points and caveats: Some SARS-CoV-2-responding clones were already detected in memory before infection.

In its sample, this clonotype was seen a few times. What it binds is not known. TCR alpha and TCR beta cDNA libraries carrying sample barcodes and UMIs came from 5'RACE with constant-segment primers. TCRdb used MiXCR to reprocess the 5' RACE reads, holding one entry per CDR3 protein. The data contain just under 550,000 distinct CDR3 sequences, just over 20% of them singletons. The clonotype comes from an adult woman who had mild COVID-19 (a few samples of this study predate the infection). Cell type and time point are not known. Sequencing was done on a sample of PBMCs or a T cell subset sorted from them (not recorded which). This chain uses TRBV29-1 with TRBJ2-1; 8 bases fit TRBD2. CDR3 loop: CSVEGVAGSSYNEQFF. DNA of the CDR3: TGCAGCGTTGAGGGGGTAGCGGGGAGCTCCTACAATGAGCAGTTCTTC.